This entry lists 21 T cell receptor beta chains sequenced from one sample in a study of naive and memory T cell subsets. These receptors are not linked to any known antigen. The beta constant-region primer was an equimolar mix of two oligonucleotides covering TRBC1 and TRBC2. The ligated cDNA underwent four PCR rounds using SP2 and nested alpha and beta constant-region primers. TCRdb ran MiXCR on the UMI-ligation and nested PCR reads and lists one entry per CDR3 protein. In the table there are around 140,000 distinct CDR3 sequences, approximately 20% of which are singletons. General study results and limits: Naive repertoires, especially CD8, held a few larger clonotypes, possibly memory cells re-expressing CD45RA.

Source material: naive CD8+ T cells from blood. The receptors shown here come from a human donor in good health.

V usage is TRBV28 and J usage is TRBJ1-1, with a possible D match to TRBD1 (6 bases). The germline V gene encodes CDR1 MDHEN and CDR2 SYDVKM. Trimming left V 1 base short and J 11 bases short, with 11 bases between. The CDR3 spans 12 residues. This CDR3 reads CASSLSGGDAFF. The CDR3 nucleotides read TGTGCCAGCAGTTTATCGGGGGGCGACGCTTTCTTT.

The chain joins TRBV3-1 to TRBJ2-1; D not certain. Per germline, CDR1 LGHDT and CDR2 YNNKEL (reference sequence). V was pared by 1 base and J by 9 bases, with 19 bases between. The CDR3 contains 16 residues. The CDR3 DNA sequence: TGTGCCAGCAGCCAAGGTGTACCATTCGCCGTCCTTGAGCAGTTCTTC. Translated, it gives CASSQGVPFAVLEQFF.

CDR3 region: CASSGTAYEQYF. The CDR3 nucleotides read TGTGCCAGCAGTGGGACAGCTTACGAGCAGTACTTC. V and J are TRBV28 and TRBJ2-7; 7 positions match TRBD1. The CDR3 runs 12 residues. V was clipped by 5 bases and J by 4 bases; unmatched bases: 2. The V gene's germline CDR1 is MDHEN and CDR2 SYDVKM.

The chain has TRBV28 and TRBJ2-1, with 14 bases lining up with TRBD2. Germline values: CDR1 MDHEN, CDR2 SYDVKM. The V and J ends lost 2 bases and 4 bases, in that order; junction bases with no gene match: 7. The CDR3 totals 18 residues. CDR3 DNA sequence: TGTGCCAGCAGTTTAGACGGACTAGCGGGAGGTTCGTACAATGAGCAGTTCTTC. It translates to CASSLDGLAGGSYNEQFF.

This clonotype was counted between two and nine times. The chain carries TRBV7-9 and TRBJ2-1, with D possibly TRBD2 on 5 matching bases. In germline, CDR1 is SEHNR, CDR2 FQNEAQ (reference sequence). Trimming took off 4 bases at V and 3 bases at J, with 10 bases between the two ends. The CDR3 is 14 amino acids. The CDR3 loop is CASSSPEGYNEQFF. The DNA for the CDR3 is TGTGCCAGCAGCTCGCCTGAGGGCTACAATGAGCAGTTCTTC.

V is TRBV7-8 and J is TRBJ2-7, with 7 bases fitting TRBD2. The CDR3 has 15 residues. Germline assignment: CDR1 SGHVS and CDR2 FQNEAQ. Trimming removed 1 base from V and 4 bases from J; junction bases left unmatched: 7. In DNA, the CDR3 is TGTGCCAGCAGCTTAGAAGCTAGCGGACTGTACGAGCAGTACTTC. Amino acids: CASSLEASGLYEQYF. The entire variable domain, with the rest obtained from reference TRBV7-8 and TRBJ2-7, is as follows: GAGVSQSPRYKVAKRGQDVALRCDPISGHVSLFWYQQALGQGPEFLTYFQNEAQLDKSGLPSDRFFAERPEGSVSTLKIQRTQQEDSAVYLCASSLEASGLYEQYFGPGTRLTVT.

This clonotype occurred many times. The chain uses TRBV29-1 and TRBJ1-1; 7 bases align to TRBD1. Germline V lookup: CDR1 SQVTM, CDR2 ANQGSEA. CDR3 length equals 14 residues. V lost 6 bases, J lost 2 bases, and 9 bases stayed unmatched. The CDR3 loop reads CSVRTGHTNTEAFF. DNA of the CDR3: TGCAGCGTAAGGACAGGCCACACCAACACTGAAGCTTTCTTT.

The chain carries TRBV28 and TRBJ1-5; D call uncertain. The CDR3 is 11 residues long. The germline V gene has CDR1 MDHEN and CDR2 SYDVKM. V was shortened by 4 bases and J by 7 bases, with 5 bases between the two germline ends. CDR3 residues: CASSYKQPQHF. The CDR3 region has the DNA TGTGCCAGCAGTTATAAACAGCCCCAGCATTTT. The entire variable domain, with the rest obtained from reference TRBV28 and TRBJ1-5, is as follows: DVKVTQSSRYLVKRTGEKVFLECVQDMDHENMFWYRQDPGLGLRLIYFSYDVKMKEKGDIPEGYSVSREKKERFSLILESASTNQTSMYLCASSYKQPQHFGDGTRLSIL.

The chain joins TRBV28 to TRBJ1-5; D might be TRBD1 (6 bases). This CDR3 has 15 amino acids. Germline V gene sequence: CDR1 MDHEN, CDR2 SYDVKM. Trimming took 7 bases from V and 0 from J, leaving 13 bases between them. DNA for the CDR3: TGTGCCAGCATTCCCCGGACAGCTAGCAATCAGCCCCAGCATTTT. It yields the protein CASIPRTASNQPQHF.

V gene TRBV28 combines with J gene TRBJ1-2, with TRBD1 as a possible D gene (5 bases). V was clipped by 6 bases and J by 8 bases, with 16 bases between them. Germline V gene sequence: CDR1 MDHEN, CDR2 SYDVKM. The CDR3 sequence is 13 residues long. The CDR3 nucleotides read TGTGCCAGCAGCCTGGAGGGGTTTGAAGGCTACACCTTC. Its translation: CASSLEGFEGYTF.

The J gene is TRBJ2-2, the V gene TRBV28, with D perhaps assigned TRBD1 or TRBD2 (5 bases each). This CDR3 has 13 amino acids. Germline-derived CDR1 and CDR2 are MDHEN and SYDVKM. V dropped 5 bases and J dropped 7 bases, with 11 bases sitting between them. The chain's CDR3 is CASSRLGGGELFF. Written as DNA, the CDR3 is TGTGCCAGCAGTCGCCTTGGGGGCGGGGAGCTGTTTTTT.

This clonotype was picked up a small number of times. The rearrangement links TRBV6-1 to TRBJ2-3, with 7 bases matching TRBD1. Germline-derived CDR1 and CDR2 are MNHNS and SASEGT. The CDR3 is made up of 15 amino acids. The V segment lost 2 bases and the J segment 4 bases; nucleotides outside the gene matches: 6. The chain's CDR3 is CASSELTGLSDTQYF. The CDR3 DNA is TGTGCCAGCAGTGAATTGACAGGGTTATCAGATACGCAGTATTTT.

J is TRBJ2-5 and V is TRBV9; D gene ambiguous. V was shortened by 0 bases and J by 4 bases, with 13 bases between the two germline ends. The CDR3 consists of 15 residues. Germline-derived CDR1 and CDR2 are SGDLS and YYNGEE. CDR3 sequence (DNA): TGTGCCAGCAGCGTAGCTGAGGCAGTACGAGAGACCCAGTACTTC. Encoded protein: CASSVAEAVRETQYF.

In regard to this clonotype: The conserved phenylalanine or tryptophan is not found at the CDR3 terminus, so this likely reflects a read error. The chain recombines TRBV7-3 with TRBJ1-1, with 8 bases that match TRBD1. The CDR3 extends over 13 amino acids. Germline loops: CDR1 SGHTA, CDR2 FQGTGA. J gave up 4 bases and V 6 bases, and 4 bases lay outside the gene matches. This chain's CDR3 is CASRTGAGTEAFS. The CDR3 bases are TGTGCCAGCAGGACAGGGGCGGGCACTGAAGCTTTCTCT.

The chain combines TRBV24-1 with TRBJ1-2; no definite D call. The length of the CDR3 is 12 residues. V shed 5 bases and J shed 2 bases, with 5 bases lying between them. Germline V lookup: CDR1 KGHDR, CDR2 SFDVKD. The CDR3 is CATSAQNYGYTF. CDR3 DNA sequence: TGTGCCACCAGTGCGCAGAACTATGGCTACACCTTC.

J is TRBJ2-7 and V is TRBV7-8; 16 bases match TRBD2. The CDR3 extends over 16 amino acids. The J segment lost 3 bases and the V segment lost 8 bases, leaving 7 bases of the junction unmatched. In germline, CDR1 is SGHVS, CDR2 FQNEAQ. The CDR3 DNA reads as TGTGCCAGCTCAGGGGGACTAGCGGGAGGGATCTACGAGCAGTACTTC. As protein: CASSGGLAGGIYEQYF.

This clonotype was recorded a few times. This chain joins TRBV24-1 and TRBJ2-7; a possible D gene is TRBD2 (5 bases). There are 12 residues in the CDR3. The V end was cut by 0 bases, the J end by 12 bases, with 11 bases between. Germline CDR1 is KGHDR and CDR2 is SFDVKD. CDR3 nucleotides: TGTGCCACCAGTGATTTGAACGGCGGACTGTACTTC. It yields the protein CATSDLNGGLYF.

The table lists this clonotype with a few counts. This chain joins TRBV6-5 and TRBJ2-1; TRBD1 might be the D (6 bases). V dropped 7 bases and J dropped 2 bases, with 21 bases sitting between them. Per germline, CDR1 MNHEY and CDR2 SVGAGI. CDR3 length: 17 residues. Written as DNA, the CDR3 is TGTGCCAGCACCCTACGACTCAGGGGCGCTCCCTACAATGAGCAGTTCTTC. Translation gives CASTLRLRGAPYNEQFF.

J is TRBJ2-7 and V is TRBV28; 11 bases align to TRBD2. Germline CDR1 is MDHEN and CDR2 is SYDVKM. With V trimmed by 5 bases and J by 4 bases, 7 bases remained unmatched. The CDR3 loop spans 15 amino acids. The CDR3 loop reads CASSTTLAGVYEQYF. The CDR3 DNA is TGTGCCAGCAGTACCACACTAGCGGGGGTATACGAGCAGTACTTC.

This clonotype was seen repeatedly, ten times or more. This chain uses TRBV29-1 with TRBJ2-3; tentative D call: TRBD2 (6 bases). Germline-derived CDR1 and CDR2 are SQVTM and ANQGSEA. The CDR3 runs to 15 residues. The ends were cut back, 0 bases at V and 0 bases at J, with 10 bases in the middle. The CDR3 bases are TGCAGCGTTGAAGATCAGGAGGGGAGCACAGATACGCAGTATTTT. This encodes CSVEDQEGSTDTQYF.

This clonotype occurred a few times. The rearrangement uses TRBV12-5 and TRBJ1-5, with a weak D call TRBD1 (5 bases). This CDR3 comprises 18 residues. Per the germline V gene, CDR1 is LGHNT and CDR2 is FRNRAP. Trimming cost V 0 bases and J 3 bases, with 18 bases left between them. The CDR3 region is CASGLVRTGGVANQPQHF. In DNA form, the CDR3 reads TGTGCTAGTGGTTTGGTACGTACTGGGGGGGTTGCCAATCAGCCCCAGCATTTT.